This T cell receptor (beta chain) originates from a study of blood T cell repertoires in COVID-19. Profiled with immunoSEQ multiplex PCR; TCRdb holds only in-frame clones, not every one. The sample contains approximately 260,000 clones, around 82% of which appear only once. V lost 4 bases and J 4 bases, leaving 10 bases between the germline ends. Germline CDR1 is MNHEY and CDR2 is SVGAGI. This CDR3 comprises 13 residues. The rearrangement links TRBV6-5 to TRBJ1-2, with TRBD1 as a possible D gene (6 bases). The sequenced sample was peripheral blood. The clonotype was recovered from a human donor in a cohort sampled during active COVID-19. CDR3 in DNA: TGTGCCAGCAGTTTTGGACAGAGCTATGGCTACACCTTC. Protein: CASSFGQSYGYTF.